One and the same sample provided the 4 T cell receptor beta chains below, sequenced in a study of Japanese encephalitis immunity and Zika vaccine responses. Peptide pools at roughly 0.99 ug/mL each stimulated CFSE-labeled PBMCs over a roughly six-day culture. Live CD56-CD19-CD16-CD3+CD4+ cells with low CFSE were sorted unfixed as proliferating CD4 T cells. TCRdb re-called the 5' RACE reads with MiXCR, one entry per CDR3 protein. The sample carries roughly 210 distinct CDR3 sequences, under 14% recorded once. The source was antigen-activated CD4+ T cells from blood, cultured, collected during a Zika inactivated vaccine study. These receptors were taken from an adult woman who received an inactivated Zika virus vaccine.

This clonotype is judged medium-sized. The chain uses TRBV10-3 and TRBJ2-1; D gene ambiguous. This CDR3 has 11 residues. Germline V gene sequence: CDR1 ENHRY, CDR2 SYGVKD. The V and J ends lost 4 bases and 8 bases respectively, with 6 bases between them. CDR3 nucleotides: TGTGCCATCAGTGCACGGGATGAGCAGTTCTTC. This gives the protein CAISARDEQFF.

Within the sample, this clonotype is hyperexpanded. V gene TRBV5-1 combines with J gene TRBJ2-3, with a weak D call TRBD2 (7 bases). The CDR3 runs to 16 residues. Trimming left V 3 bases short and J 3 bases short, with 17 bases between. Germline assignment: CDR1 SGHRS and CDR2 YFSETQ. The CDR3 region is CASSSRGASLTDTQYF. The CDR3, as DNA: TGCGCCAGCAGCTCACGGGGGGCGAGCCTAACAGATACGCAGTATTTT.

This clonotype was observed a few times. The J gene is TRBJ2-5, the V gene TRBV4-1; a weak D match, TRBD2 (6 bases). The V and J ends lost 0 bases and 1 base respectively, with 12 bases between them. The CDR3 covers 16 residues. CDR1 and CDR2 from the germline V gene are MGHRA and YSYEKL. For the CDR3, the DNA is TGCGCCAGCAGCCAAGAGTTCCGCGGGGTCCAAGAGACCCAGTACTTC. It specifies CASSQEFRGVQETQYF.

Sample share makes this clonotype large. V is TRBV5-1 and J is TRBJ2-1; 13 bases are a match to TRBD2. Trimming removed 2 bases from V and 0 bases from J; junction bases left unmatched: 8. CDR3 length equals 19 residues. Germline V gene sequence: CDR1 SGHRS, CDR2 YFSETQ. The CDR3 loop reads CASSFIGTSGVSSYNEQFF. For the CDR3, the DNA is TGCGCCAGCAGCTTTATAGGGACTAGCGGGGTTTCCTCCTACAATGAGCAGTTCTTC.